A selection of T cell receptor beta chains follows, all from one sample in a study of CD8+ T cells in alopecia areata. Libraries were prepared by immunoSEQ multiplex PCR; TCRdb keeps only in-frame clonotypes and omits some of them. Seen here are under 70,000 clones, almost 97% observed once, and the top ten hold roughly 24%. The starting material was CD8+ T cells sorted from blood, obtained at week 0. The receptors were gathered from a human donor with alopecia areata. Each CDR3 is given with its conserved first and last residue. The D gene is left open where the match is weak. Clone size is not always given. Where it is, it says once, few, many or a class for expanded clones.

CDR3: CASSYSPGSGELFF
DNA: TGTGCCAGCAGTTACTCCCCTGGATCCGGGGAGCTGTTTTTT
V: TRBV6-5
size: NA
D: NA
J: TRBJ2-2

CDR3: CASSPMSRSGLDGYTF
DNA: TGTGCCAGCAGTCCAATGTCACGGTCGGGTTTGGATGGCTACACCTTC
V: TRBV7-2
size: NA
D: NA
J: TRBJ1-2

CDR3: CASSYGGAGELFF
DNA: TGTGCCAGCAGCTATGGGGGGGCCGGGGAGCTGTTTTTT
V: TRBV6-5
size: NA
D: TRBD2
J: TRBJ2-2

CDR3: CASTRTGVSEAFF
DNA: TGTGCCAGCACCAGAACCGGGGTATCTGAAGCTTTCTTT
V: TRBV6-6
size: NA
D: NA
J: TRBJ1-1

CDR3: CASSLGTGYLGYEQYF
DNA: TGTGCCAGCAGCTTAGGAACAGGGTATTTGGGGTACGAGCAGTACTTC
V: TRBV7-6
size: NA
D: NA
J: TRBJ2-7

CDR3: CASSFPGAETQYF
DNA: TGTGCCAGCAGTTTTCCGGGGGCAGAGACCCAGTACTTC
V: TRBV27
size: NA
D: NA
J: TRBJ2-5

CDR3: CASSLFSNEQFF
DNA: TGTGCCAGCAGCTTATTTTCCAATGAGCAGTTCTTC
V: TRBV7-8
size: NA
D: NA
J: TRBJ2-1

CDR3: CASSWDRRPNQPQHF
DNA: TGTGCCAGCAGCTGGGACAGGCGCCCCAATCAGCCCCAGCATTTT
V: TRBV7-2
size: NA
D: TRBD1
J: TRBJ1-5

CDR3: CASSIGPARNNEQFF
DNA: TGTGCCAGTAGTATAGGACCGGCGAGAAACAATGAGCAGTTCTTC
V: TRBV19
size: NA
D: NA
J: TRBJ2-1

CDR3: CAMPEARGVTGELFF
DNA: TGTGCCATGCCAGAGGCGCGGGGGGTCACCGGGGAGCTGTTTTTT
V: TRBV6-5
size: NA
D: TRBD2
J: TRBJ2-2

CDR3: CASGFRGELFF
DNA: TGTGCCAGCGGCTTTCGGGGGGAGCTGTTCTTC
V: TRBV7-9
size: once
D: TRBD2
J: TRBJ2-1

CDR3: CASSTPSGTYEQYF
DNA: TGTGCCAGTAGTACCCCCAGCGGGACCTACGAGCAGTACTTC
V: TRBV19
size: NA
D: TRBD2
J: TRBJ2-7

CDR3: CSVEEVLEQFF
DNA: TGCAGCGTTGAAGAGGTTCTCGAGCAGTTCTTC
V: TRBV29-1
size: NA
D: NA
J: TRBJ2-1